The next 21 T cell receptor beta chains were all read from a single sample in a study of T-cell reconstitution after alpha-beta-depleted transplantation in children. Preparation of the TCRbeta library involved a method that used unique molecular identifiers. TCRdb reprocessed the PCR reads via MiXCR and lists one record per CDR3 protein. In the table there are fewer than 350,000 distinct CDR3 sequences, around 10% of which are singletons. The sample in question was peripheral blood, obtained 180 days after TCRalphabeta/CD19-depleted stem cell transplant. These receptor sequences come from a male patient under 10 years old who had a stem cell transplant for chronic granulomatous disease, so the T cells may come from the graft donor.

This clonotype was detected many times. V usage is TRBV9 and J usage is TRBJ2-2, with 8 bases aligning to TRBD2. This CDR3 spans 15 amino acids. V shed 6 bases, J shed 2 bases, and the junction held 6 bases outside the gene matches. The germline gives CDR1 SGDLS, CDR2 YYNGEE. The CDR3 nucleotides are TGTGCCAGCACCCGAACTAGCGGCAACACCGGGGAGCTGTTTTTT. Encoded protein: CASTRTSGNTGELFF. Full variable domain (outside the CDR3, taken from reference TRBV9 and TRBJ2-2): DSGVTQTPKHLITATGQRVTLRCSPRSGDLSVYWYQQSLDQGLQFLIQYYNGEERAKGNILERFSAQQFPDLHSELNLSSLELGDSALYFCASTRTSGNTGELFFGEGSRLTVL.

In DNA form, the CDR3 reads TGCAGTGCACCTTTGGAGTGGACCTACGAGCAGTACTTC. It codes for CSAPLEWTYEQYF. J is TRBJ2-7 and V is TRBV20-1; no clear D. V was pared by 6 bases and J by 2 bases, with 14 bases between. Germline CDR1 reads DFQATT; CDR2 reads SNEGSKA (reference sequence). The CDR3 runs to 13 residues.

This clonotype was seen at least ten times. The chain recombines TRBV6-5 with TRBJ2-5; D is possibly TRBD1 or TRBD2 (6 bases each). Per germline, CDR1 MNHEY and CDR2 SVGAGI. Trimming pared 2 bases from V and 7 bases from J, leaving 11 bases between. The CDR3 covers 13 residues. In DNA, the CDR3 is TGTGCCAGCAGTTACCGGGGGCTGGGGACCCAGTACTTC. Its translation is CASSYRGLGTQYF.

This sequence joins TRBV18 and TRBJ2-4, with D hard to call. V was cut by 0 bases and J by 1 base, with 13 bases left in between. This CDR3 has 17 residues. Germline loops: CDR1 KGHSH, CDR2 LQKENI. The CDR3 spells CASSPPSATLAKNIQYF. CDR3 sequence (DNA): TGTGCCAGCTCACCACCGTCAGCTACACTCGCCAAAAACATTCAGTACTTC. Variable domain in full (rest from reference TRBV18 and TRBJ2-4): NAGVMQNPRHLVRRRGQEARLRCSPMKGHSHVYWYRQLPEEGLKFMVYLQKENIIDESGMPKERFSAEFPKEGPSILRIQQVVRGDSAAYFCASSPPSATLAKNIQYFGAGTRLSVL.

This clonotype was recorded many times. The V call is TRBV9, the J call TRBJ2-1; 8 bases fit TRBD2. V shed 5 bases, J shed 7 bases, and the junction held 8 bases outside the gene matches. CDR1 SGDLS and CDR2 YYNGEE come from the germline V gene. The CDR3 is 14 amino acids. CDR3 loop: CASSIGGALNEQFF. The CDR3 DNA is TGTGCCAGCAGTATCGGGGGGGCACTTAATGAGCAGTTCTTC.

This clonotype was seen at least ten times. J is TRBJ2-7 and V is TRBV29-1; no clear D gene. V dropped 4 bases and J dropped 7 bases, with 17 bases sitting between them. The CDR3 is 13 residues long. Germline assignment: CDR1 SQVTM and CDR2 ANQGSEA. CDR3 amino acids: CSVAWRVTWEQYF. The CDR3 DNA follows: TGCAGCGTTGCATGGAGAGTAACGTGGGAGCAGTACTTC.

This clonotype was recorded a few times. The chain carries TRBV2 and TRBJ2-1, with 9 bases identical to TRBD2. This CDR3 is 15 amino acids long. The germline V gene has CDR1 SNHLY and CDR2 FYNNEI. V lost 6 bases to trimming and J lost 0 bases; unmatched junction nucleotides: 3. In DNA, the CDR3 is TGTGCCAGCAGGAATAGCGGGAGCTCCTACAATGAGCAGTTCTTC. Its translation is CASRNSGSSYNEQFF.

This clonotype was recorded at least ten times. The chain carries TRBV28 and TRBJ1-1; 11 bases align to TRBD1. The germline V gene encodes CDR1 MDHEN and CDR2 SYDVKM. J lost 4 bases, V lost 6 bases, and 10 bases had no gene match. This CDR3 has 16 amino acids. CDR3 residues: CASRRTGGRRGTEAFF. CDR3 DNA: TGTGCCAGCAGACGGACAGGGGGCAGGAGGGGCACTGAAGCTTTCTTT.

At least ten counts were recorded for this clonotype. The rearrangement links TRBV29-1 to TRBJ1-1, with D perhaps matching TRBD1 (5 bases). Germline-derived CDR1 and CDR2 are SQVTM and ANQGSEA. The CDR3 covers 10 residues. Trimming removed 4 bases from V and 8 bases from J, with 8 bases in between. The CDR3 spells CSVGTWEAFF. DNA of the CDR3: TGCAGCGTTGGGACATGGGAAGCTTTCTTT.

This clonotype was seen many times. The chain employs TRBV18 and TRBJ2-1; maybe TRBD1 (6 bases). The CDR3 has 13 residues. Per germline, CDR1 KGHSH and CDR2 LQKENI. V was cut by 6 bases and J by 6 bases, with 12 bases left in between. CDR3 sequence reads: CASSLQGVNEQFF. In nucleotides, the CDR3 is TGTGCCAGCTCTCTACAGGGTGTCAATGAGCAGTTCTTC.

This clonotype was seen at least ten times. This sequence joins TRBV27 and TRBJ1-6; the D is unclear. Deletions cut 4 bases from V and 7 bases from J, with 14 bases between. Germline CDR1 is MNHEY and CDR2 is SMNVEV (reference sequence). The CDR3 spans 15 residues. The CDR3 DNA reads as TGTGCCAGCAGTTCTCGACCTAGCGGGAATTCACCCCTCCACTTT. Its protein product is CASSSRPSGNSPLHF.

This clonotype was picked up many times. The chain has TRBV24-1 and TRBJ2-1; 8 bases are shared with TRBD2. Germline V gene sequence: CDR1 KGHDR, CDR2 SFDVKD. The CDR3 length is 15 residues. V was clipped by 4 bases and J by 1 base; unmatched bases: 2. The CDR3 loop reads CATSDGGRSYNEQFF. The CDR3 DNA reads TGTGCCACCAGTGACGGCGGGAGGTCCTACAATGAGCAGTTCTTC.

The gene calls are TRBV7-2 and TRBJ2-1; 9 bases line up with TRBD2. CDR3 length: 15 residues. V gave up 5 bases and J gave up 9 bases; unmatched junction bases: 11. In germline, CDR1 is SGHTA, CDR2 FQGNSA. CDR3 nucleotide sequence: TGTGCCAGCAGCCCGGCATGGACTAGCGTGGGTGAGCAGTTCTTC. The encoded protein is CASSPAWTSVGEQFF.

This clonotype was counted many times. V and J are TRBV27 and TRBJ2-3; D uncertain. Per the germline V gene, CDR1 is MNHEY and CDR2 is SMNVEV (reference sequence). With 2 bases removed from V and 1 base from J, the gap between germline ends came to 7 bases. The CDR3 sequence is 14 residues long. CDR3 residues: CASSLLWGTDTQYF. CDR3 bases: TGTGCCAGCAGTTTACTCTGGGGCACAGATACGCAGTATTTT.

This clonotype was observed at least ten times. This rearrangement joins TRBV12-3 or TRBV12-4 to TRBJ2-5; TRBD1 matches at 9 bases. J gave up 5 bases and V 6 bases, and 7 bases lay outside the gene matches. The CDR3 has 14 residues. For the CDR3, the DNA is TGTGCCAGCAGCCGGGACAGGGTGACGGAGACCCAGTACTTC. Protein: CASSRDRVTETQYF.

This clonotype was detected many times. The J gene is TRBJ2-1, the V gene TRBV11-2, with TRBD1 matching 9 bases. After removal of 5 bases from V and 3 bases from J, the junction contained 5 bases not matched to a gene. This CDR3 is 15 amino acids long. CDR1 is SGHAT, CDR2 FQNNGV, per germline. CDR3 bases: TGTGCCAGCAGCCTCACGGGACAGGGCTACAATGAGCAGTTCTTC. Translating it yields CASSLTGQGYNEQFF.

Points on this clonotype: Just one base apart from a much larger clone, this may be a read error. The chain carries TRBV28 and TRBJ1-2; 9 positions match TRBD1. This CDR3 is 12 amino acids long. The ends lost 6 bases at V and 12 bases at J; junction bases unmatched: 8. The V gene's germline CDR1 is MDHEN and CDR2 SYDVKM. This CDR3 reads CASRWDRDGDTF. The DNA for the CDR3 is TGTGCCAGCAGGTGGGACAGGGACGGCGACACCTTC.

This clonotype was recorded at least ten times. The chain combines TRBV9 with TRBJ2-5; 13 bases line up with TRBD2. Trimming took 0 bases from V and 2 from J; bases not matched to a gene: 4. CDR3 size: 17 residues. From germline, CDR1 is SGDLS and CDR2 YYNGEE. The CDR3 is CASSVGLAGGRQETQYF. The CDR3 DNA reads as TGTGCCAGCAGCGTAGGACTAGCGGGAGGCCGGCAAGAGACCCAGTACTTC. The variable domain in full, completed from reference TRBV9 and TRBJ2-5, reads DSGVTQTPKHLITATGQRVTLRCSPRSGDLSVYWYQQSLDQGLQFLIQYYNGEERAKGNILERFSAQQFPDLHSELNLSSLELGDSALYFCASSVGLAGGRQETQYFGPGTRLLVL.

This clonotype came up many times. The V and J genes are TRBV3-1 and TRBJ2-5; 9 bases fit TRBD2. V trimming: 4 bases; J trimming: 4 bases; junction bases outside the gene matches: 10. The CDR3 sequence is 16 residues long. Germline CDR1 and CDR2: LGHDT and YNNKEL (reference sequence). The CDR3 region has the DNA TGTGCCAGCAGCCGGGGGTCGCGGGGGGGAGGAGAGACCCAGTACTTC. Protein product: CASSRGSRGGGETQYF.

This chain connects TRBV28 to TRBJ2-6; D is perhaps TRBD1 or TRBD2 (5 bases each). Germline loops: CDR1 MDHEN, CDR2 SYDVKM. Trimming took off 6 bases at V and 1 base at J, with 13 bases between the two ends. The length of the CDR3 is 16 residues. The CDR3 nucleotides read TGTGCCAGCAGGGAGGCAGGGTGGTCTGGGGCCAACGTCCTGACTTTC. Protein product: CASREAGWSGANVLTF.

This clonotype occurred many times. The chain combines TRBV29-1 with TRBJ2-3; TRBD1 agrees at 9 bases. The CDR3 is 16 residues long. The germline CDR1 and CDR2 sequences are SQVTM and ANQGSEA. V was clipped by 8 bases and J by 5 bases; unmatched bases: 17. CDR3 region: CSIRDRDALIKDTQYF. The CDR3 coding sequence is TGCAGCATCCGGGACAGGGACGCCTTGATTAAAGATACGCAGTATTTT.